Sequencing of this T cell receptor beta chain was carried out in a study of cytomegalovirus exposure and HLA in healthy donors. Germline loops: CDR1 SGHTA, CDR2 FQGNSA. With 5 bases removed from V and 10 bases from J, the gap between germline ends came to 15 bases. The CDR3 is made up of 14 amino acids. The PCR made use of 60 Vbeta and 13 Jbeta primers. TCRdb's table, derived via immunoSEQ multiplex PCR, lists solely in-frame clones and lacks some. The sample includes over 110,000 clones, around 82% of them seen just once. Overall study findings and caveats: Some public TCRs appeared in many individuals, while most sequences were rare.

Unrecorded immune exposures were likely, despite nominal health at sampling. Notes on this clone: As yet, its antigen is unknown.

This chain uses TRBV7-2 with TRBJ1-6; maybe TRBD1 (6 bases). Sequenced material: PBMCs. This clonotype was sampled from a middle-aged woman in good health and CMV-seropositive. CDR3 sequence reads: CASSPPGGLSPLHF. The CDR3 nucleotides read TGTGCCAGCAGCCCCCCGGGGGGGCTGTCACCCCTCCACTTT. Combining the CDR3 with reference TRBV7-2 and TRBJ1-6 gives the whole variable domain GAGVSQSPSNKVTEKGKDVELRCDPISGHTALYWYRQSLGQGLEFLIYFQGNSAPDKSGLPSDRFSAERTGGSVSTLTIQRTQQEDSAVYLCASSPPGGLSPLHFGNGTRLTVT.